Listed below are T cell receptor beta chains from one sample, sequenced in a study of neurological immune-mediated disorders. TCRdb redid the calling of the 5' RACE reads with MiXCR, one entry per CDR3 protein. This sample has around 60,000 distinct CDR3 sequences; about 3.3% occur once, and the top ten carry approximately 6.5%. The specimen was PBMCs. These TCRs come from a woman aged 55-70 years with multiple sclerosis. The CDR3 runs from the conserved cysteine through the conserved F or W. A D gene is named only where the DNA matches it firmly. The size of a clone is reported for some rows only, either as once, few or many, or as a class for expanded clones.

v_call	clone_size	j_call	d_call	cdr3_aa	cdr3_nt
TRBV5-1	many	TRBJ2-5	TRBD1	CASSLAGTVGPPETQYF	TGCGCCAGCAGCTTGGCTGGGACAGTGGGGCCTCCGGAGACCCAGTACTTC
TRBV7-3	many	TRBJ1-1	TRBD1	CASSAGQAQAAFF	TGTGCCAGCAGCGCCGGACAGGCCCAGGCGGCTTTCTTT
TRBV28	NA	TRBJ2-3	NA	CASSSLTDTQYF	TGTGCCAGCAGTTCACTCACAGATACGCAGTATTTT
TRBV5-1	many	TRBJ2-3	TRBD2	CASSLELAGVGADTQYF	TGCGCCAGCAGCTTGGAGCTAGCGGGAGTCGGTGCAGATACGCAGTATTTT
TRBV7-2	many	TRBJ2-1	TRBD2	CASSRGAGTSDNEQFF	TGTGCCAGCAGCAGGGGAGCCGGGACTAGCGACAATGAGCAGTTCTTC
TRBV3-1	many	TRBJ1-2	NA	CASSQLEGVYGYTF	TGTGCCAGCAGCCAACTGGAAGGCGTCTATGGCTACACCTTC
TRBV7-3	many	TRBJ2-3	NA	CASSLQSLGAQLGRTDTQYF	TGTGCCAGCAGCCTACAAAGTTTAGGGGCCCAACTTGGACGCACAGATACGCAGTATTTT
TRBV9	many	TRBJ1-2	NA	CASSVTQLRPSELGGYTF	TGTGCCAGCAGCGTAACCCAACTCCGTCCTTCGGAACTGGGTGGCTACACCTTC
TRBV27	many	TRBJ2-2	TRBD2	CASSRTLAGGAGELFF	TGTGCCAGCAGCCGAACCCTGGCGGGAGGGGCCGGGGAGCTGTTTTTT
TRBV4-1	many	TRBJ2-1	TRBD2	CASSQGRTSGYNEQFF	TGCGCCAGCAGCCAGGGACGGACTAGCGGATACAATGAGCAGTTCTTC
TRBV6-6	many	TRBJ1-4	NA	CASSRSGEKLFF	TGTGCCAGCAGTAGGTCTGGGGAAAAACTGTTTTTT
TRBV5-5	many	TRBJ2-1	TRBD2	CASSLEGLAGLNEQFF	TGTGCCAGCAGCTTGGAGGGACTAGCGGGCCTCAATGAGCAGTTCTTC
TRBV7-9	many	TRBJ1-2	NA	CASSFAGPDGYTF	TGTGCCAGCAGCTTTGCAGGGCCCGATGGCTACACCTTC
TRBV5-1	many	TRBJ2-3	NA	CASSAPLSPDTQYF	TGCGCCAGCAGCGCACCGTTATCCCCAGATACGCAGTATTTT
TRBV20-1	many	TRBJ2-1	TRBD2	CSATSWGGGRAYNEQFF	TGCAGTGCTACCTCTTGGGGTGGCGGGAGGGCCTACAATGAGCAGTTCTTC
TRBV28	many	TRBJ2-3	NA	CASTLRSGGDTQYF	TGTGCCAGCACCCTAAGATCCGGGGGAGATACGCAGTATTTT
TRBV10-3	many	TRBJ1-2	NA	CAISESTRENYGYTF	TGTGCCATCAGTGAGTCGACTCGAGAGAACTATGGCTACACCTTC
TRBV3-1	many	TRBJ2-5	NA	CASSHLGETQYF	TGTGCCAGCAGCCATCTCGGGGAGACCCAGTACTTC
TRBV5-6	many	TRBJ2-3	NA	CASSWGTRLSTDTQYF	TGTGCCAGCAGCTGGGGAACTAGATTGAGCACAGATACGCAGTATTTT
TRBV6-6	many	TRBJ2-5	NA	CASRRGQYYIQETQYF	TGTGCCAGCAGACGAGGACAGTACTACATCCAAGAGACCCAGTACTTC
TRBV7-8	many	TRBJ2-1	TRBD2	CASRTYGLAGANNEQFF	TGTGCCAGCAGAACCTATGGACTAGCGGGAGCCAACAATGAGCAGTTCTTC
TRBV28	many	TRBJ1-3	NA	CASSPDISGFSGNTIYF	TGTGCCAGCAGTCCGGACATCTCTGGGTTCTCTGGAAACACCATATATTTT
TRBV5-1	many	TRBJ2-7	NA	CASSIQGEIGYEQYF	TGCGCCAGCAGCATACAGGGTGAAATCGGCTACGAGCAGTACTTC
TRBV4-1	many	TRBJ2-2	TRBD2	CASSPGGTLGTGELFF	TGCGCCAGCAGTCCGGGGGGGACCTTGGGAACCGGGGAGCTGTTTTTT
TRBV5-1	many	TRBJ1-2	NA	CASSPPAGYGYTF	TGCGCCAGCAGCCCCCCCGCCGGTTATGGCTACACCTTC
TRBV20-1	many	TRBJ2-7	NA	CSARKAGSSYEQYF	TGCAGTGCTAGAAAGGCGGGGAGCTCCTACGAGCAGTACTTC
TRBV12-3/TRBV12-4	many	TRBJ1-1	NA	CASSSLGRTEAFF	TGTGCCAGCAGTTCTTTAGGGCGCACTGAAGCTTTCTTT
TRBV7-2	many	TRBJ1-2	NA	CASSLAHGQGAGYTF	TGTGCCAGCAGCTTAGCGCATGGGCAGGGTGCCGGCTACACCTTC
TRBV20-1	many	TRBJ2-7	NA	CSACRTATAIKQYF	TGCAGTGCTTGCAGGACGGCGACGGCGATCAAGCAGTACTTC
TRBV5-1	many	TRBJ1-1	NA	CASSLAEGLVAEAFF	TGCGCCAGCAGCTTGGCCGAGGGGTTAGTTGCTGAAGCTTTCTTT